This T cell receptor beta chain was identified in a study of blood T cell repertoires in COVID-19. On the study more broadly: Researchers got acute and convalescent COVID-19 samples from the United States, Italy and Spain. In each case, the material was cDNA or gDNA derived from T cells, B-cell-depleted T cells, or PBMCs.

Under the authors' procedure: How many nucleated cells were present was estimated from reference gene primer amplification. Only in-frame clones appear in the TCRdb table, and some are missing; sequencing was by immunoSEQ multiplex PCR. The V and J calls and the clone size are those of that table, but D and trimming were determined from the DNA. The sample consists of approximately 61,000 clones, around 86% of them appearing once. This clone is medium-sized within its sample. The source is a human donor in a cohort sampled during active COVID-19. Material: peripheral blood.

The DNA of the CDR3 is TGTGCCAGCAGCTTAACGCAGGGGCCGCGGTACAATGAGCAGTTCTTC. Translated: CASSLTQGPRYNEQFF. V is TRBV7-9 and J is TRBJ2-1; maybe TRBD1 (6 bases). Trimming took 2 bases from V and 4 from J, leaving 15 bases between them. The CDR3 length is 16 residues. Germline values: CDR1 SEHNR, CDR2 FQNEAQ (reference sequence).